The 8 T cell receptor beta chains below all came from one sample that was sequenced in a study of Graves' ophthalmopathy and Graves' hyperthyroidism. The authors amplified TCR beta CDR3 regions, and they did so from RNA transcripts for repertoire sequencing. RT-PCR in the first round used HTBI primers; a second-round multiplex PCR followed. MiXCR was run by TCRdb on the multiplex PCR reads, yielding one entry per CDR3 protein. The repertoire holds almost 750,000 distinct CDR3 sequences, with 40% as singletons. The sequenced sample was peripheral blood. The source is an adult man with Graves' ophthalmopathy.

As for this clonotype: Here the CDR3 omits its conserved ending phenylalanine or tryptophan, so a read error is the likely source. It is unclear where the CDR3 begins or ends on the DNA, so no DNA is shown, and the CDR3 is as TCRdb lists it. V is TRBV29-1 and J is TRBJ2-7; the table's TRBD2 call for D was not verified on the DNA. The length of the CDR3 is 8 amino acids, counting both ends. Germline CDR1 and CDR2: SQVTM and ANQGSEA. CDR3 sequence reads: CSVGTSVQ.

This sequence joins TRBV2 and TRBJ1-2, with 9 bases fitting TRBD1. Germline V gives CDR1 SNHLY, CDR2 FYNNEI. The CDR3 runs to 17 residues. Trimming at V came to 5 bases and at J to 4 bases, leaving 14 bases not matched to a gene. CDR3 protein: CASSYLGQGFISYGYTF. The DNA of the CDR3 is TGTGCCAGCAGTTACTTGGGACAGGGCTTTATCAGCTATGGCTACACCTTC.

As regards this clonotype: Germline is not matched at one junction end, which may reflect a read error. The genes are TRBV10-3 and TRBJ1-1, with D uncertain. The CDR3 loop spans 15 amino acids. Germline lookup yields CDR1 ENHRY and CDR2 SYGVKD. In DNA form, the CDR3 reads TGTGCCAGCAGTCCTCCGGCGTCTGGGAACACTGAAGCTTTCTTT. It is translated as CASSPPASGNTEAFF.

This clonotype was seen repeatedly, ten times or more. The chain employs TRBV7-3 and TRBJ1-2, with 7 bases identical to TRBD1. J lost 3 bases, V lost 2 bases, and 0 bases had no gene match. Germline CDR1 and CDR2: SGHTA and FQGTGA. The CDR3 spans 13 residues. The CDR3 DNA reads TGTGCCAGCAGCTTAGGGACAGACTATGGCTACACCTTC. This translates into CASSLGTDYGYTF.

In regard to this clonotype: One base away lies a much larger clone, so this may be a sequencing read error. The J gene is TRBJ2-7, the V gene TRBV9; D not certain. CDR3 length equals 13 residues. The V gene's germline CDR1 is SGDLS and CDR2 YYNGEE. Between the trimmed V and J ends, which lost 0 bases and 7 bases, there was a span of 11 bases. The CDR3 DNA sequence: TGTGCCAGCAGCGTAGCCGTTGAGGATGAGCAGTACTTC. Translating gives CASSVAVEDEQYF.

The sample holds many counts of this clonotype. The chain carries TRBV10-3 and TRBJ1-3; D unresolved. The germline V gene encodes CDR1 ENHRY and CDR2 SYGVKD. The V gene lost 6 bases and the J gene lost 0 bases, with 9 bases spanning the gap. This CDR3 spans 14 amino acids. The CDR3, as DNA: TGTGCCATCAGCCGGGGTCTCTCTGGAAACACCATATATTTT. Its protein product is CAISRGLSGNTIYF.

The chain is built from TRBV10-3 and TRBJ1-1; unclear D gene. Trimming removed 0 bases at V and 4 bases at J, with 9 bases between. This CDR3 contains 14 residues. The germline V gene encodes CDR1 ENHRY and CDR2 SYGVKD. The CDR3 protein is CAISESYSGTEAFF. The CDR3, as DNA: TGTGCCATCAGTGAGTCTTACAGCGGCACTGAAGCTTTCTTT.

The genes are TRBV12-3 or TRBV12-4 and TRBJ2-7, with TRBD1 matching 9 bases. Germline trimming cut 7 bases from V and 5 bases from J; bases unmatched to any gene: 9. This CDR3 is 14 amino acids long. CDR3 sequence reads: CASTPAGTGHEQYF. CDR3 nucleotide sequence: TGTGCCAGCACGCCGGCCGGGACAGGGCACGAGCAGTACTTC.